These 12 T cell receptor beta chains were sequenced from one sample in a study of blood T cell repertoires in COVID-19. Assay: immunoSEQ multiplex PCR; the TCRdb copy retains only in-frame clones and omits some. This table holds about 250,000 clones, more than 65% found once. The sequenced sample consisted of peripheral blood. All receptors derive from a woman between 35 and 50 years old with active or convalescent COVID-19.

This clone has just a few counts. The rearrangement links TRBV5-1 to TRBJ2-1; the D gene is possibly TRBD2 (7 bases). V lost 4 bases, J lost 7 bases, and 18 bases lay in between. The CDR3 runs to 15 residues. Looked up from germline, CDR1 is SGHRS and CDR2 is YFSETQ. The DNA of the CDR3 is TGCGCCAGCAGCCCCGCCGGGGGGCCAGGGAATGAGCAGTTCTTC. Translated, it gives CASSPAGGPGNEQFF.

The CDR3 spells CASSLERGGNTIYF. CDR3 coding DNA: TGTGCCAGCAGCTTAGAGCGGGGCGGAAACACCATATATTTT. The rearrangement uses TRBV11-2 and TRBJ1-3; D is perhaps TRBD1 (5 bases). The germline V and J ends were trimmed by 0 bases and 4 bases, with 7 bases remaining between them. From germline, CDR1 is SGHAT and CDR2 FQNNGV. The CDR3 extends over 14 amino acids.

The rearrangement joins TRBV28 to TRBJ2-7, with 7 positions matching TRBD1. Germline V gene lookup returns CDR1 MDHEN and CDR2 SYDVKM. CDR3 length: 15 residues. The ends lost 5 bases at V and 3 bases at J; junction bases unmatched: 10. The CDR3 loop reads CASSLTGTANYEQYV. CDR3 nucleotides: TGTGCCAGCAGTCTCACCGGGACAGCGAACTACGAGCAGTACGTC.

V gene TRBV30 combines with J gene TRBJ2-3, with 9 positions matching TRBD2. The CDR3 spans 15 residues. Germline-derived CDR1 and CDR2 are GTSNPN and SVGIG (reference sequence). The V gene end was trimmed by 0 bases and the J gene end by 4 bases; junction bases not matched to a gene: 5. The CDR3 DNA reads as TGTGCCTGGAGTGTATTGGCTAGCGGGGCAGATACGCAGTATTTT. Translated: CAWSVLASGADTQYF.

The gene calls are TRBV24-1 and TRBJ2-1, with 8 bases identical to TRBD2. Germline V gene sequence: CDR1 KGHDR, CDR2 SFDVKD. This CDR3 has 15 residues. V trimming: 9 bases; J trimming: 3 bases; junction bases outside the gene matches: 9. CDR3 in DNA: TGTGCCACCGGGGAGGCGCTAGCGGGCTACAATGAGCAGTTCTTC. This sequence encodes CATGEALAGYNEQFF.

This clone was detected only a few times. This chain uses TRBV12-5 with TRBJ2-2; a weak D match, TRBD2 (5 bases). Germline CDR1 LGHNT, CDR2 FRNRAP. The CDR3 has 12 residues. V lost 6 bases, J lost 3 bases, and 5 bases lay in between. The CDR3 region has the DNA TGTGCTAGTGGGCGGGACACCGGGGAGCTGTTTTTT. Amino acid sequence: CASGRDTGELFF.

The chain employs TRBV30 and TRBJ2-1; TRBD2 agrees at 7 bases. This CDR3 has 16 amino acids. The V segment lost 4 bases and the J segment 3 bases; nucleotides outside the gene matches: 12. Germline CDR1 GTSNPN, CDR2 SVGIG (reference sequence). In nucleotides, the CDR3 is TGTGCCTGGACCAAGGGGTTGGGGGGGATCTACAATGAGCAGTTCTTC. It yields the protein CAWTKGLGGIYNEQFF.

The chain links TRBV5-1 to TRBJ1-6; 10 nucleotides agree with TRBD1. The V gene's germline CDR1 is SGHRS and CDR2 YFSETQ. The CDR3 contains 17 residues. V trimming: 1 base; J trimming: 7 bases; junction bases outside the gene matches: 8. The CDR3 DNA is TGCGCCAGCAGCTTGAATATTCCGGGACAGGGGAATTCACCCCTCCACTTT. It codes for CASSLNIPGQGNSPLHF.

The chain is built from TRBV19 and TRBJ1-4, with D maybe TRBD1 (6 bases). Trimming removed 10 bases from V and 5 bases from J, with 17 bases in between. The CDR3 runs to 14 residues. Per the germline V gene, CDR1 is LNHDA and CDR2 is SQIVND (reference sequence). The CDR3 protein is CATALDRGNEKLFF. The CDR3 nucleotides are TGTGCCACCGCCTTGGACAGAGGAAATGAAAAACTGTTTTTT.

The V gene is TRBV3-1 (or the pseudogene TRBV3-2), the J gene TRBJ2-1, with D uncertain. CDR3 size: 12 residues. The germline CDR1 and CDR2 sequences are LGHDT and YNNKEL (reference sequence). The ends were cut back, 2 bases at V and 4 bases at J, with 3 bases in the middle. The CDR3 nucleotides are TGTGCCAGCAGCCAATCATACAATGAGCAGTTCTTC. As protein: CASSQSYNEQFF.

This clone was observed a handful of times. The chain carries TRBV19 and TRBJ1-2; D remains unclear. Germline lookup yields CDR1 LNHDA and CDR2 SQIVND (reference sequence). CDR3 length equals 15 residues. Trimming shortened V by 5 bases and J by 3 bases, and 16 bases separated the two germline ends. The CDR3: CASSENPGFDYGYTF. The DNA of the CDR3 is TGTGCCAGTAGTGAAAATCCCGGGTTCGACTATGGCTACACCTTC.

A few counts support this clone. V and J are TRBV21-1 and TRBJ1-4. TRBV21-1 is a known pseudogene. The CDR3 spans 11 residues. CDR3 loop: CAGGIGEKLFF. The CDR3 bases are TGTGCCGGGGGGATCGGTGAAAAACTGTTTTTT.